Listed here is a single T cell receptor (beta chain). Its antigen is as yet unknown. This CDR3 spans 14 amino acids. V was pared by 4 bases and J by 6 bases, with 6 bases of the junction left unmatched. CDR1 SGHNT and CDR2 YYREEE come from the germline V gene (reference sequence). This entry is derived from a study of cytomegalovirus exposure and HLA in healthy donors. Looking at the study overall: In a later analysis, the roughly 120 validation repertoires were reported to have used the same platform as the 666 first-cohort repertoires. The study's findings and limits: The classifier reportedly diagnosed cytomegalovirus status with high specificity and sensitivity.

Clones were read by immunoSEQ multiplex PCR, and TCRdb kept only the in-frame ones, dropping some. The sample lists 57,000 or so clones, roughly 94% occurring once. The chain joins TRBV5-4 to TRBJ2-4; TRBD2 matches at 8 bases. The clonotype was recovered from a man in his late teens or twenties in good health and CMV-seronegative. The sequencing sample was made of PBMCs. DNA for the CDR3: TGTGCCAGCAGCGAGCGGGAGCGGTCAAACATTCAGTACTTC. Encoded protein: CASSERERSNIQYF.